This is a list of T cell receptor beta chains from one sample in a study of shared clonotypes between healthy human individuals. TCRdb keeps only in-frame clones here, not all; method: immunoSEQ multiplex PCR. The profile shows approximately 250,000 clones, 50% to 80% of them singletons. The sequenced sample consisted of memory CD4+ T cells sorted from blood. These receptors were taken from a man aged 25 to 45 in good health. Both conserved end residues are part of each CDR3. D genes are given only for firm matches. Part of the rows lack a size; the others show once, few, many or a class for expanded clones.

cdr3_aa: CASSLPGAEQFF
cdr3_nt: TGTGCCAGCAGCTTGCCGGGAGCTGAGCAGTTCTTC
clone_size: -
d_call: -
j_call: TRBJ2-1
v_call: TRBV5-8

cdr3_aa: CASSRGLAGTSYEQYF
cdr3_nt: TGCGCCAGCAGCCGGGGACTAGCGGGAACATCCTACGAGCAGTACTTC
clone_size: -
d_call: TRBD2
j_call: TRBJ2-7
v_call: TRBV5-1

cdr3_aa: CASSEFGGETQYF
cdr3_nt: TGTGCCAGCAGTGAATTTGGGGGGGAGACCCAGTACTTC
clone_size: -
d_call: -
j_call: TRBJ2-5
v_call: TRBV25-1

cdr3_aa: CASRWTPDFTDTQYF
cdr3_nt: TGTGCCAGCAGGTGGACTCCGGACTTCACAGATACGCAGTATTTT
clone_size: -
d_call: -
j_call: TRBJ2-3
v_call: TRBV2

cdr3_aa: CASSTTGQAVRYNEQFF
cdr3_nt: TGTGCCAGTAGTACGACCGGACAGGCGGTACGTTACAATGAGCAGTTCTTC
clone_size: few
d_call: TRBD1
j_call: TRBJ2-1
v_call: TRBV19

cdr3_aa: CASSLLGGADEKLFF
cdr3_nt: TGTGCCAGCAGTTTGCTGGGGGGGGCCGATGAAAAACTGTTTTTT
clone_size: -
d_call: -
j_call: TRBJ1-4
v_call: TRBV27

cdr3_aa: CASSSLQGNNEQFF
cdr3_nt: TGTGCCAGCAGCTCCCTACAAGGCAACAATGAGCAGTTCTTC
clone_size: -
d_call: -
j_call: TRBJ2-1
v_call: TRBV7-2

cdr3_aa: CASTNNVGGTEAFF
cdr3_nt: TGCGCCAGCACAAATAACGTGGGTGGCACTGAAGCTTTCTTT
clone_size: -
d_call: -
j_call: TRBJ1-1
v_call: TRBV5-1

cdr3_aa: CASSFGTSFNEQFF
cdr3_nt: TGTGCCAGCAGTTTTGGGACTAGCTTCAATGAGCAGTTCTTC
clone_size: -
d_call: TRBD2
j_call: TRBJ2-1
v_call: TRBV28

cdr3_aa: CAISGGTGDREETQYF
cdr3_nt: TGTGCCATCAGTGGTGGGACAGGGGACCGAGAAGAGACCCAGTACTTC
clone_size: -
d_call: TRBD1
j_call: TRBJ2-5
v_call: TRBV10-3

cdr3_aa: CASSVMGQLNQPQHF
cdr3_nt: TGTGCCAGCAGTGTTATGGGACAGCTCAATCAGCCCCAGCATTTT
clone_size: -
d_call: TRBD1
j_call: TRBJ1-5
v_call: TRBV2

cdr3_aa: CASSLGFSQPQHF
cdr3_nt: TGTGCCAGCAGTTTGGGGTTCAGTCAGCCCCAGCATTTT
clone_size: -
d_call: -
j_call: TRBJ1-5
v_call: TRBV28

cdr3_aa: CASSLGLSLRADTQYF
cdr3_nt: TGTGCCAGCAGCTTAGGACTCTCTCTCCGTGCAGATACGCAGTATTTT
clone_size: -
d_call: -
j_call: TRBJ2-3
v_call: TRBV7-2

cdr3_aa: CASSSILAGNNEQFF
cdr3_nt: TGTGCCAGCAGCTCAATACTAGCGGGAAATAATGAGCAGTTCTTC
clone_size: -
d_call: TRBD2
j_call: TRBJ2-1
v_call: TRBV7-9

cdr3_aa: CASSESGIGSGSYEQYF
cdr3_nt: TGCGCCAGCAGTGAGTCTGGGATTGGTAGCGGGAGTTACGAGCAGTACTTC
clone_size: few
d_call: TRBD2
j_call: TRBJ2-7
v_call: TRBV10-2

cdr3_aa: CASSMVTVKTQYF
cdr3_nt: TGTGCCAGTAGTATGGTTACCGTAAAGACCCAGTACTTC
clone_size: few
d_call: -
j_call: TRBJ2-5
v_call: TRBV19

cdr3_aa: CASGLGFTGGSAFF
cdr3_nt: TGTGCCAGCGGCCTTGGGTTTACGGGGGGTTCGGCTTTCTTT
clone_size: -
d_call: -
j_call: TRBJ1-1
v_call: TRBV28

cdr3_aa: CASSLGSAPSRDEQFF
cdr3_nt: TGTGCCAGCAGCTTAGGGAGCGCCCCCAGTCGGGATGAGCAGTTCTTC
clone_size: -
d_call: -
j_call: TRBJ2-1
v_call: TRBV7-6

cdr3_aa: CASTLRASTSGNTIYF
cdr3_nt: TGTGCCAGTACACTGAGGGCATCGACCTCTGGAAACACCATATATTTT
clone_size: -
d_call: -
j_call: TRBJ1-3
v_call: TRBV19

cdr3_aa: CASSLQASYEQYF
cdr3_nt: TGTGCCAGCAGCCTACAGGCCTCCTACGAGCAGTACTTC
clone_size: -
d_call: -
j_call: TRBJ2-7
v_call: TRBV5-5

cdr3_aa: CSARAKREQYF
cdr3_nt: TGCAGTGCTAGAGCTAAGAGGGAGCAGTACTTC
clone_size: -
d_call: -
j_call: TRBJ2-7
v_call: TRBV20-1

cdr3_aa: CASSSGPAAGELFF
cdr3_nt: TGTGCCAGCAGCTCGGGCCCCGCGGCCGGGGAGCTGTTTTTT
clone_size: -
d_call: -
j_call: TRBJ2-2
v_call: TRBV5-5

cdr3_aa: CASSPPRLAAYNEQFF
cdr3_nt: TGTGCCAGCAGCCCCCCTCGACTAGCAGCTTACAATGAGCAGTTCTTC
clone_size: -
d_call: TRBD2
j_call: TRBJ2-1
v_call: TRBV28

cdr3_aa: CASSSSRSGNTIYF
cdr3_nt: TGTGCCAGCAGTTCGAGTCGCTCTGGAAACACCATATATTTT
clone_size: once
d_call: -
j_call: TRBJ1-3
v_call: TRBV6-6

cdr3_aa: CASSIKGDTQYF
cdr3_nt: TGTGCCAGTAGTATAAAGGGGGATACGCAGTATTTT
clone_size: -
d_call: -
j_call: TRBJ2-3
v_call: TRBV19

cdr3_aa: CASSFGRPPNYGYTF
cdr3_nt: TGTGCCAGCAGCTTCGGCAGGCCGCCTAACTATGGCTACACCTTC
clone_size: -
d_call: -
j_call: TRBJ1-2
v_call: TRBV7-9

cdr3_aa: CATRGTAGEKLFF
cdr3_nt: TGTGCCACAAGGGGGACGGCGGGGGAAAAACTGTTTTTT
clone_size: -
d_call: -
j_call: TRBJ1-4
v_call: TRBV6-5

cdr3_aa: CASSEGRQNTGELFF
cdr3_nt: TGTGCCAGCAGCGAGGGGAGGCAGAACACCGGGGAGCTGTTTTTT
clone_size: -
d_call: -
j_call: TRBJ2-2
v_call: TRBV5-4

cdr3_aa: CASSGASHPTDTQYF
cdr3_nt: TGTGCCAGCAGTGGGGCTAGCCATCCCACCGATACGCAGTATTTT
clone_size: -
d_call: -
j_call: TRBJ2-3
v_call: TRBV6-5

cdr3_aa: CASSPSRQGRQPQHF
cdr3_nt: TGTGCCAGCAGCCCCTCTAGACAGGGTAGGCAGCCCCAGCATTTT
clone_size: -
d_call: TRBD1
j_call: TRBJ1-5
v_call: TRBV14

cdr3_aa: CASSVEAMWGAYNEQFF
cdr3_nt: TGTGCCAGCAGCGTAGAGGCGATGTGGGGTGCCTACAATGAGCAGTTCTTC
clone_size: -
d_call: -
j_call: TRBJ2-1
v_call: TRBV9

cdr3_aa: CASSALGGPEEETQYF
cdr3_nt: TGTGCCAGCAGCGCTCTAGGGGGGCCCGAGGAAGAGACCCAGTACTTC
clone_size: -
d_call: -
j_call: TRBJ2-5
v_call: TRBV7-9

cdr3_aa: CASSPRTSGDRSGANVLTF
cdr3_nt: TGTGCCAGCAGCCCTCGGACTAGCGGAGACCGATCTGGGGCCAACGTCCTGACTTTC
clone_size: -
d_call: -
j_call: TRBJ2-6
v_call: TRBV21-1

cdr3_aa: CASGLVRRALKLHF
cdr3_nt: TGTGCTAGTGGTTTGGTACGCCGGGCCTTGAAACTGCACTTC
clone_size: -
d_call: -
j_call: TRBJ2-7
v_call: TRBV12-5

cdr3_aa: CASSENNLALAYEQYF
cdr3_nt: TGCGCCAGCAGTGAGAATAATCTAGCTTTAGCTTACGAGCAGTACTTC
clone_size: -
d_call: -
j_call: TRBJ2-7
v_call: TRBV10-2

cdr3_aa: CASSLALGGELFF
cdr3_nt: TGTGCCAGCAGCTTAGCGTTGGGCGGGGAGCTGTTTTTT
clone_size: -
d_call: -
j_call: TRBJ2-2
v_call: TRBV11-3

cdr3_aa: CASSLGEAGANVLTF
cdr3_nt: TGTGCCAGCAGCCTAGGGGAGGCTGGGGCCAACGTCCTGACTTTC
clone_size: -
d_call: -
j_call: TRBJ2-6
v_call: TRBV7-9

cdr3_aa: CASSQTFRDRAREQYF
cdr3_nt: TGTGCCAGCAGCCAGACATTCCGGGACAGGGCACGGGAGCAGTACTTC
clone_size: few
d_call: TRBD1
j_call: TRBJ2-7
v_call: TRBV7-9

cdr3_aa: CASSARTSGSRATQYF
cdr3_nt: TGTGCCAGCAGCGCAAGGACTAGCGGGAGTCGTGCGACCCAGTACTTC
clone_size: -
d_call: TRBD2
j_call: TRBJ2-5
v_call: TRBV11-3

cdr3_aa: CASSHGVDEQFF
cdr3_nt: TGCGCCAGCAGCCATGGGGTAGATGAGCAGTTCTTC
clone_size: few
d_call: -
j_call: TRBJ2-1
v_call: TRBV10-2

cdr3_aa: CASSLVPQETQYF
cdr3_nt: TGTGCCAGCAGCTTAGTCCCCCAAGAGACCCAGTACTTC
clone_size: -
d_call: -
j_call: TRBJ2-5
v_call: TRBV7-3

cdr3_aa: CASSPPRGTDTQYF
cdr3_nt: TGTGCCAGCAGTCCCCCCCGGGGGACAGATACGCAGTATTTT
clone_size: -
d_call: -
j_call: TRBJ2-3
v_call: TRBV2